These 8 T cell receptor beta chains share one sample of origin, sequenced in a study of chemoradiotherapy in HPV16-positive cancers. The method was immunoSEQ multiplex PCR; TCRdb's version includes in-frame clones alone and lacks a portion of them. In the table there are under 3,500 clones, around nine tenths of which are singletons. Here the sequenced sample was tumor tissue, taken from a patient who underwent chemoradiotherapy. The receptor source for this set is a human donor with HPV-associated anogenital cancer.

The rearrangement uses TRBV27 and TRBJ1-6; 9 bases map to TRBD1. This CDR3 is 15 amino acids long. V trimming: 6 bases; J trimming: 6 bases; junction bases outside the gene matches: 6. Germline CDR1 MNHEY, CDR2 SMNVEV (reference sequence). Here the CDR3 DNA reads TGTGCCAGCAGGGGGGGGACAGGGACTAATTCACCCCTCCACTTT. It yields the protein CASRGGTGTNSPLHF.

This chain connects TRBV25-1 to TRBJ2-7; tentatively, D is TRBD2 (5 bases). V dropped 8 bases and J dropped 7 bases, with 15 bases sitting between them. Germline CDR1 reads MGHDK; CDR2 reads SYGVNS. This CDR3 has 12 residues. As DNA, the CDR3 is TGTGCCAGCCGCAGAGAGGGCGGTGAGCAGTACTTC. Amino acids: CASRREGGEQYF.

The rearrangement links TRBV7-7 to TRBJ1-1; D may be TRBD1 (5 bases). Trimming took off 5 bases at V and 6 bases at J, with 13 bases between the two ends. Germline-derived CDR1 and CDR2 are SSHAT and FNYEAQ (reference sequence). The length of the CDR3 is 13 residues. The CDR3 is CASSPLDSSEAFF. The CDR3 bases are TGTGCCAGCAGCCCCCTCGACAGTTCTGAAGCTTTCTTT.

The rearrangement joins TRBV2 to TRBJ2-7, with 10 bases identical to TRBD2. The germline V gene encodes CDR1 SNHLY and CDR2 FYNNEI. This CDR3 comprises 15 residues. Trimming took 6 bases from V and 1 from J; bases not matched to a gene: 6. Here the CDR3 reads CASRVGLATSYEQYF. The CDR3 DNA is TGTGCCAGCAGGGTGGGACTAGCGACTTCCTACGAGCAGTACTTC.

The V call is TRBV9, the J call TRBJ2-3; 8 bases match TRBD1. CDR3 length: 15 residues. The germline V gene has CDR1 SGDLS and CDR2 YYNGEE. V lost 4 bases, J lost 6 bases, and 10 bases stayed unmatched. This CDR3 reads CASSSGWTGTDTQYF. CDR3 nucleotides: TGTGCCAGCAGCTCCGGTTGGACAGGGACCGATACGCAGTATTTT.

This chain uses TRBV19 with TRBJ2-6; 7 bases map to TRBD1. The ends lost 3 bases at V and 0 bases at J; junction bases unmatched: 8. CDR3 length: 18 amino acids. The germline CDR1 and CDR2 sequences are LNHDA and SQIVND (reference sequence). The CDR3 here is CASSILDRRRSGANVLTF. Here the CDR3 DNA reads TGTGCCAGTAGTATCCTGGACAGGCGTCGCTCTGGGGCCAACGTCCTGACTTTC.

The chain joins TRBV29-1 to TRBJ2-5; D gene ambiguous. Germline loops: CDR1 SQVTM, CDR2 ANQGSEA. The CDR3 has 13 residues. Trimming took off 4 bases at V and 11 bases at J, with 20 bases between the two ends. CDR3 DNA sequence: TGCAGCGTTGCCGCGGATCCTTACGAGGAGCAGTACTTC. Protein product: CSVAADPYEEQYF. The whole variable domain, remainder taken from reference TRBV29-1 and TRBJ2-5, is SAVISQKPSRDICQRGTSLTIQCQVDSQVTMMFWYRQQPGQSLTLIATANQGSEATYESGFVIDKFPISRPNLTFSTLTVSNMSPEDSSIYLCSVAADPYEEQYFGPGTRLLVL.

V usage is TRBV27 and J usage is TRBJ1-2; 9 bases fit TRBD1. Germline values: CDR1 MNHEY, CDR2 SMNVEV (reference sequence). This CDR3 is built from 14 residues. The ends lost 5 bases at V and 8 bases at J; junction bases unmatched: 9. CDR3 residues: CASSQGQGGGGYTF. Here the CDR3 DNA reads TGTGCCAGCAGTCAGGGACAGGGAGGAGGAGGCTACACCTTC.